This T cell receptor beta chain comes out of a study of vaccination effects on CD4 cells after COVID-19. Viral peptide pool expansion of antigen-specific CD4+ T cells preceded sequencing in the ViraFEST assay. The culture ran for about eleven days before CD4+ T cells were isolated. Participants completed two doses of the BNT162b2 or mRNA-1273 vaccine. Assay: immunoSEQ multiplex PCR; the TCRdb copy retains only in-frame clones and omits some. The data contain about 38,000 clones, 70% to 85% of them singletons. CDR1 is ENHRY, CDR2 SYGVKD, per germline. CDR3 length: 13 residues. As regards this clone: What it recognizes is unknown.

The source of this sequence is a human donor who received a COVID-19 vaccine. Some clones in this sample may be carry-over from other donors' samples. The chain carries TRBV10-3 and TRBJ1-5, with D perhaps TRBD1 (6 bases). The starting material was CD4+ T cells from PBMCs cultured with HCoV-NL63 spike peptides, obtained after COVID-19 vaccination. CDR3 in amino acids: CAVGGGSNQPQHF. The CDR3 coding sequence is TGTGCGGTGGGGGGCGGGAGCAATCAGCCCCAGCATTTT.